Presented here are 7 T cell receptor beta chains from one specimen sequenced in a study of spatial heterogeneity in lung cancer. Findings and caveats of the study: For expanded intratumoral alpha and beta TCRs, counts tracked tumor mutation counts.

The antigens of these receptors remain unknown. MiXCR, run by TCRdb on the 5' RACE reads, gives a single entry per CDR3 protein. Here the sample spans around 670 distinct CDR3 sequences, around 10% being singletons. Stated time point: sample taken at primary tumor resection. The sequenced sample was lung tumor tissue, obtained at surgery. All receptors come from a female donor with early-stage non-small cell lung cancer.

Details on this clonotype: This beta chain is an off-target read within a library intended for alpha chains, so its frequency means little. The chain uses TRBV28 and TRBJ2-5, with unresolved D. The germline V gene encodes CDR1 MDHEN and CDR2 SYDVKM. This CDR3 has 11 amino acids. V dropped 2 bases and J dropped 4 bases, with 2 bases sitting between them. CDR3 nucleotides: TGTGCCAGCAGTTTAAGAGAGACCCAGTACTTC. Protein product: CASSLRETQYF.

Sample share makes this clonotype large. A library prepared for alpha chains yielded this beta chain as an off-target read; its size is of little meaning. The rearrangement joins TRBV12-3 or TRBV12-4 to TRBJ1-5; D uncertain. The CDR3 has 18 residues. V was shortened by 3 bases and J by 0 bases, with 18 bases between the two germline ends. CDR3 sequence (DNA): TGTGCCAGCAGTTTGTCCCCACTAGGGCGGCGTAGCAATCAGCCCCAGCATTTT. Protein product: CASSLSPLGRRSNQPQHF.

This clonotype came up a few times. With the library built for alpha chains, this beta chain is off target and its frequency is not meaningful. Written as DNA, the CDR3 is TGTGCCAGCAGCCCACCGGGCTACGAGCAGTACTTC. Translation: CASSPPGYEQYF. V gene TRBV7-9 combines with J gene TRBJ2-7, with D uncertain. This CDR3 is 12 amino acids long. Germline values: CDR1 SEHNR, CDR2 FQNEAQ (reference sequence). The ends were cut back, 5 bases at V and 3 bases at J, with 8 bases in the middle.

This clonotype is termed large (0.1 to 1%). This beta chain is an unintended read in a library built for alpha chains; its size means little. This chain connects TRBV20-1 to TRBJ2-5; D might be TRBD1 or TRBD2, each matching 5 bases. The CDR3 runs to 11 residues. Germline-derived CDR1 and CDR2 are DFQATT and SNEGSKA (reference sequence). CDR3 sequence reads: CSGTPQETQYF. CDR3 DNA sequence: TGCAGCGGGACGCCCCAAGAGACCCAGTACTTC.

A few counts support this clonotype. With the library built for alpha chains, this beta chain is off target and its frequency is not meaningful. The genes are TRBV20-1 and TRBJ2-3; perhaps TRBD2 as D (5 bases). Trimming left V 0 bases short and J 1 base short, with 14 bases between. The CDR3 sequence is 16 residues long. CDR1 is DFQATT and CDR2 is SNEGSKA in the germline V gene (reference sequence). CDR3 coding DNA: TGCAGTGCTAGAGATGATGAGAGCGGAGGCACAGATACGCAGTATTTT. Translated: CSARDDESGGTDTQYF.

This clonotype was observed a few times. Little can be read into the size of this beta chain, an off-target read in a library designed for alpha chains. Here the CDR3 reads CATSAEIGGSNSNQPQHF. The CDR3 region has the DNA TGTGCCACCAGTGCCGAAATCGGGGGTTCTAACAGCAATCAGCCCCAGCATTTT. This chain connects TRBV24-1 to TRBJ1-5; a weak D match, TRBD1 (5 bases). The CDR3 extends over 18 amino acids. Trimming took off 5 bases at V and 1 base at J, with 20 bases between the two ends. The germline V gene has CDR1 KGHDR and CDR2 SFDVKD.

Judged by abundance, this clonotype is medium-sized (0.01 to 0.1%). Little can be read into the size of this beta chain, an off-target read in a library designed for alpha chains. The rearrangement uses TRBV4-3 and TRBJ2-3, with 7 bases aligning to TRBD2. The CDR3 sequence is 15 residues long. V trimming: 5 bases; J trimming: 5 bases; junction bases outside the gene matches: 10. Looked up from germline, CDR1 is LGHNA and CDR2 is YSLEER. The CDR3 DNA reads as TGCGCCAGCAGCTATCTTCAGGGAGGGAAAGATACGCAGTATTTT. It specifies CASSYLQGGKDTQYF.